This TCR beta chain was documented in a study of cytomegalovirus exposure and HLA in healthy donors. In regard to this clone: One end of the junction varies from germline; a read error may be responsible.

PCR used 60 Vbeta primers and 13 Jbeta primers. The method was immunoSEQ multiplex PCR; TCRdb's version includes in-frame clones alone and lacks a portion of them. The sample has around 100,000 clones; roughly 76% are singletons. The receptor was derived from a man aged 35 to 55 in good health and CMV-seronegative. Specimen: PBMCs.

The CDR3 is CATSRVRGGGRHF. The CDR3 nucleotides are TGTGCCACCAGCAGAGTCAGAGGCGGCGGTCGACATTTT. The chain carries TRBV15 and TRBJ2-3; D is unclear. The CDR3 is 13 residues long. The V gene's germline CDR1 is LNHNV and CDR2 YYDKDF (reference sequence).